The rows below give T cell receptor beta chains drawn from one sample of a study of shared clonotypes between healthy human individuals. The method was immunoSEQ multiplex PCR; TCRdb's version includes in-frame clones alone and lacks a portion of them. The profile shows under 700,000 clones, 85% to 95% of them singletons. What was sequenced was naive CD8+ T cells sorted from blood. The source of these receptors is a woman in her twenties or thirties in good health. Both conserved end residues are part of each CDR3.

v_gene | CDR3aa
TRBV19 | CASSNVQRGYNEQFF
TRBV14 | CASTRPRTASEQYF
TRBV7-9 | CASSPLDEGETQYF
TRBV7-8 | CASSLGDYEQYF
TRBV20-1 | CSAIGLYEQYF
TRBV9 | CASSTGLSNLEGYTF
TRBV7-9 | CASSSGGQNYEQYF
TRBV28 | CASSPGGWQPQHF
TRBV5-4 | CASSFGAGGHSYEQYF
TRBV2 | CASSAGGTTKETQYF
TRBV11-2 | CASSSVGTLVYTEAFF
TRBV5-6 | CASSFVGAGGYEQYF
TRBV27 | CASRGSPYEQYF
TRBV28 | CASSIGVPGNQPQHF
TRBV9 | CASSVGAGGPYEQYF
TRBV27 | CASSPRGGFAAFF
TRBV5-5 | CASSSAGPSSYEQYF
TRBV13 | CASSQRTSGPPSEQFF
TRBV27 | CASSGTIGYGYTF
TRBV9 | CASSGVEGTEAFF
TRBV29-1 | CSVVNGREVYEQYF
TRBV7-9 | CASSPPLIHEQYF
TRBV30 | CAWSDPRTGGGTDTQYF
TRBV28 | CTSSSDEAFF
TRBV2 | CASSEGTGFNEQYF
TRBV28 | CASSSRKYSPLHF
TRBV11-2 | CASSRSARDQETQYF
TRBV4-1 | CASSQGMGTVYEQYF
TRBV5-5 | CASSPGRRELFF
TRBV5-6 | CAFRNWGGGGEQYF
TRBV4-1 | CASSQVVGYNQPQHF
TRBV11-1 | CASSLANGSLYNEQFF
TRBV4-1 | CASSPRQGHPYEQYF
TRBV4-1 | CASNPGLAMGGELFF
TRBV9 | CASSAPFGREPYEQYF
TRBV27 | CASSPTRNRGHSYEQYF
TRBV7-9 | CASSLSMGEETQYF